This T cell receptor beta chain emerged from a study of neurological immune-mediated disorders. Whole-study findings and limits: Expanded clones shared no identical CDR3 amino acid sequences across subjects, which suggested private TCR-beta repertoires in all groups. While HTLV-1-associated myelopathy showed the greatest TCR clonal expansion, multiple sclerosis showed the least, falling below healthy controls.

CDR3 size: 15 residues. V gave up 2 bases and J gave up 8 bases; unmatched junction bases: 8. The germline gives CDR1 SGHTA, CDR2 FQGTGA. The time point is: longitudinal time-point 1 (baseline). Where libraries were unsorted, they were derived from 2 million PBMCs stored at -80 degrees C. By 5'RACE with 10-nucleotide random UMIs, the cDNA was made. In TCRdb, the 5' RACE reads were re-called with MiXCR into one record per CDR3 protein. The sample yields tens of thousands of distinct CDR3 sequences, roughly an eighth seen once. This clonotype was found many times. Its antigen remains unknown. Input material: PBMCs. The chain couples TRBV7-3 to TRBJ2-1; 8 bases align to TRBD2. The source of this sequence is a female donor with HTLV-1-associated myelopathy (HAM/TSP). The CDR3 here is CASSLSGGGGDEQFF. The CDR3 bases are TGTGCCAGCAGCTTATCGGGAGGGGGAGGAGATGAGCAGTTCTTC.